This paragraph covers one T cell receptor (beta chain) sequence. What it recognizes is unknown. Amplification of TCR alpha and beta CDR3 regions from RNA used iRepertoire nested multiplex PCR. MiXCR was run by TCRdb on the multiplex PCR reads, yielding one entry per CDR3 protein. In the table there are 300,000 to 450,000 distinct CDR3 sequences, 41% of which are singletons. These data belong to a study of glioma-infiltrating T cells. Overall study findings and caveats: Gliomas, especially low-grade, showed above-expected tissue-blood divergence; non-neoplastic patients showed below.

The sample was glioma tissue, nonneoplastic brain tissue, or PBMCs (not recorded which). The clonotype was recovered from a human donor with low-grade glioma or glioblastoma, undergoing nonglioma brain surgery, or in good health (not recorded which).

CDR3 in DNA: TGCGCCAGCAGCCAATTCTTGACTAGCGGTTCCTACAATGAGCAGTTCTTC. Its protein is CASSQFLTSGSYNEQFF. The genes are TRBV4-1 and TRBJ2-1, with TRBD2 matching 9 bases. The ends lost 2 bases at V and 1 base at J; junction bases unmatched: 6. Germline V CDR1 and CDR2: MGHRA, YSYEKL. CDR3 length: 17 residues.